This TCR beta chain was captured in a study of tumor-infiltrating lymphocytes in primary liver carcinoma. About the research overall: Patients comprised men and women whose ages fell between 30 and 69 years. Stage T1-T3 N0M0 tumors spanned about 4.2 to 10 cm.

As regards this clonotype: This may come from a read error, since a much larger clone is one base off.

Germline DNA was extracted too, while blood RNA derived from unsorted whole blood. Researchers generated TCR beta cDNA from approximately 500 ng of total RNA, relying on a constant-region primer. Three rounds of nested multiplex PCR with slightly modified ARM-PCR produced TCR beta libraries. Rounds one and two of PCR, each of about 10 cycles, were primed with TRBV1-TRBV30 forward primers and a C-beta reverse primer. MiXCR, applied by TCRdb to the multiplex PCR reads, yields one record per CDR3 protein. The sample has about 330,000 distinct CDR3 sequences; roughly 61% are singletons. Germline V CDR1 and CDR2: MGHRA, YSYEKL. This CDR3 spans 14 amino acids.

The chain joins TRBV4-1 to TRBJ1-5, with D unresolved. The sequenced sample was peripheral blood. The source of this sequence is a man aged 35-49 years with primary liver carcinoma and hepatitis B virus infection. CDR3 loop: CASSQLDSNHPQHF. CDR3 DNA sequence: TGCGCCAGCAGCCAACTGGATAGCAATCATCCCCAGCATTTT.